This is a list of T cell receptor beta chains from one sample in a study of CD8 T cells in Susac syndrome. TCRdb used MiXCR to reprocess the immunoSEQ multiplex PCR reads, holding one entry per CDR3 protein. The table has just over 150,000 distinct CDR3 sequences, approximately 94% seen once. Sequenced sample: CD8+ T cells from PBMCs. Every receptor here comes from a human donor with multiple sclerosis. Both conserved end residues are part of each CDR3. The order of the fields is D gene, clone size, V gene, J gene, CDR3 DNA, CDR3 protein. The D gene is left open where the match is weak. Where a row states a size, it is once, few, many or the class of an expanded clone; other rows omit it.

TRBD1,.,TRBV9,TRBJ2-5,TGTGCCAGCAGCCCGGGAAGGCAGGGGGCAAGAGAGACCCAGTACTTC,CASSPGRQGARETQYF
.,.,TRBV10-3,TRBJ2-5,TGTGCCATCAGTGAGGATGGGGGGAGCCAAGAGACCCAGTACTTC,CAISEDGGSQETQYF
.,.,TRBV14,TRBJ2-5,TGTGCCAGCAGCCAGAGGGGGGAGACCCAGTACTTC,CASSQRGETQYF
.,.,TRBV28,TRBJ2-1,TGTGCCAGCAGTTTTCGAGATGAGCAGTTCTTC,CASSFRDEQFF
.,.,TRBV13,TRBJ2-7,TGTGCCAGCAGCCCCGGACAGTTATCCTACGAGCAGTACTTC,CASSPGQLSYEQYF
.,.,TRBV19,TRBJ2-2,TGTGCCAGTAGTATTTCCGGGGAGCTGTTTTTT,CASSISGELFF
.,.,TRBV3-1,TRBJ1-3,TGTGCCAGCAGCCAGGTGGGCAGGGCTGGAAACACCATATATTTT,CASSQVGRAGNTIYF
TRBD1,.,TRBV11-2,TRBJ2-7,TGTGCCAGCAGCTTAGTGGCAGGGGGCGGCGAGCAGTACTTC,CASSLVAGGGEQYF
.,once,TRBV15,TRBJ1-5,TGTGCCACCAGCAGGTTACGGGATTCTAATCAGCCCCAGCATTTT,CATSRLRDSNQPQHF
.,.,TRBV12-3/TRBV12-4,TRBJ1-2,TGTGCCAGCCGACGGGGTGGCTATGGCTACACCTTC,CASRRGGYGYTF
.,.,TRBV27,TRBJ2-1,TGTGCCAGCAGTTTTGCGGGCAGAAGGTCGGATGAGCAGTTCTTC,CASSFAGRRSDEQFF
.,.,TRBV20-1,TRBJ1-2,TGCAGTGCCGCACGTGACACGGGACGAACTCGGTATGGCTACACCTTC,CSAARDTGRTRYGYTF
TRBD1,.,TRBV20-1,TRBJ1-2,TGCAGTGCCATCACAGGGGCCCCAACGAACTATGGCTACACCTTC,CSAITGAPTNYGYTF
.,.,TRBV11-2,TRBJ1-3,TGTGCCAGCAGCTTAGATCTAATGGGCAGTGAAGACACCATATATTTT,CASSLDLMGSEDTIYF
TRBD1,.,TRBV12-3/TRBV12-4,TRBJ1-5,TGTGCCAGCAGTTTATACGGGACAGGGAGCAATCAGCCCCAGCATTTT,CASSLYGTGSNQPQHF
.,.,TRBV25-1,TRBJ2-1,TGTGCCAGCAGTGAAGTCCCCGGGGAGCAGTTCTTC,CASSEVPGEQFF